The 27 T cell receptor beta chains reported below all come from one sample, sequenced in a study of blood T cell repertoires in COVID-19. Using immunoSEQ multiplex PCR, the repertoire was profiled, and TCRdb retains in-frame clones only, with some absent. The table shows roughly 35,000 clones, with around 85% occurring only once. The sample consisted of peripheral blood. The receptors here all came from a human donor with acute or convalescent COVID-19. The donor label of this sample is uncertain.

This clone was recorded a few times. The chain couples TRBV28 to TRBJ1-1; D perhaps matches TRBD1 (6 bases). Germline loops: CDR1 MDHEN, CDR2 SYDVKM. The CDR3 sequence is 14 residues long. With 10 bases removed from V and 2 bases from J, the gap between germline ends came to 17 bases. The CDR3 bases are TGTGCCACCACTACGTCACAGGGAAACACTGAAGCTTTCTTT. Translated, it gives CATTTSQGNTEAFF.

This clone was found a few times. CDR3 coding DNA: TGTGCTAGTGGTTCCGGGACTAGGCCAGATACGCAGTATTTT. It is translated as CASGSGTRPDTQYF. The gene calls are TRBV12-5 and TRBJ2-3, with 8 bases fitting TRBD2. The CDR3 length is 14 residues. Germline V lookup: CDR1 LGHNT, CDR2 FRNRAP. V gave up 4 bases and J gave up 4 bases; unmatched junction bases: 4.

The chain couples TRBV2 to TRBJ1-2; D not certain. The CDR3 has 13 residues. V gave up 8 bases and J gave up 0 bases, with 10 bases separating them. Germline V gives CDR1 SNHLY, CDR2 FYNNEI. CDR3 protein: CASRTDANYGYTF. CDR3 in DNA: TGTGCCAGCCGTACAGATGCTAACTATGGCTACACCTTC.

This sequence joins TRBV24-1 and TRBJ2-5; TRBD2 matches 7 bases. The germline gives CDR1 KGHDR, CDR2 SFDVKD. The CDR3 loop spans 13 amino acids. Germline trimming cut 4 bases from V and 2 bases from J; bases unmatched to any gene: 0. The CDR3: CATSDGGQETQYF. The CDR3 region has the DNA TGTGCCACCAGTGACGGGGGGCAAGAGACCCAGTACTTC.

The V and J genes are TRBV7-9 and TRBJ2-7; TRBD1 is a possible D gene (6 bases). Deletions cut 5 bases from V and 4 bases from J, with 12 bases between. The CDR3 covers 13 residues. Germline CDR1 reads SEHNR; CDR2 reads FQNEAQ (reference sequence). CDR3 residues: CASSPQGWYEQYF. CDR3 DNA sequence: TGTGCCAGCAGCCCTCAGGGGTGGTACGAGCAGTACTTC.

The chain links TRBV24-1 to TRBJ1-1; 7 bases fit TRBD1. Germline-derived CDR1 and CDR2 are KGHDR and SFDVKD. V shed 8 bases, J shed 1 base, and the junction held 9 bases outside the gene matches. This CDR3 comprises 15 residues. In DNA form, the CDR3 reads TGTGCCACCAAAGCAGGGGGAGAGGGGAACACTGAAGCTTTCTTT. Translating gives CATKAGGEGNTEAFF.

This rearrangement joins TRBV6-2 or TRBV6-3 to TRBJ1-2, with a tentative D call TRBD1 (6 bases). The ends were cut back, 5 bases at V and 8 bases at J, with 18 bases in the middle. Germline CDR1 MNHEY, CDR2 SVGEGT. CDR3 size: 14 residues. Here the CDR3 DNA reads TGTGCCAGCAGTCACAGGGACTACCCGTGGGGCTACACCTTC. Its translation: CASSHRDYPWGYTF.

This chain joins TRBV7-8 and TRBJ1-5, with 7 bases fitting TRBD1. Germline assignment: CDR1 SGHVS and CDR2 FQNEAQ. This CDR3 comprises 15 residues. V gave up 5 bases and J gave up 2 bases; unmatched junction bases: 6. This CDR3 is CASSEQGMGNQPQHF. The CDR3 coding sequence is TGTGCCAGCAGCGAACAGGGGATGGGCAATCAGCCCCAGCATTTT.

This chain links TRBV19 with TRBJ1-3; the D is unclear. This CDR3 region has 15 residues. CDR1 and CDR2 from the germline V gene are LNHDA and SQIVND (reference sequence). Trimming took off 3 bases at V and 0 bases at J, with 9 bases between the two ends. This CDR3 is CASSISRFSGNTIYF. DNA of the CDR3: TGTGCCAGTAGTATTAGTCGGTTCTCTGGAAACACCATATATTTT.

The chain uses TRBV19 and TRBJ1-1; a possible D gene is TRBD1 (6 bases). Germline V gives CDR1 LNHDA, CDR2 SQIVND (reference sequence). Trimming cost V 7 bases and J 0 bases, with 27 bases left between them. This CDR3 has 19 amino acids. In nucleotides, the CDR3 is TGTGCCAGTACCAATGGAGGGGGGGGTCGGGACCATGTGAACACTGAAGCTTTCTTT. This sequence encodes CASTNGGGGRDHVNTEAFF. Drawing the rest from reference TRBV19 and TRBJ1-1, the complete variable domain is DGGITQSPKYLFRKEGQNVTLSCEQNLNHDAMYWYRQDPGQGLRLIYYSQIVNDFQKGDIAEGYSVSREKKESFPLTVTSAQKNPTAFYLCASTNGGGGRDHVNTEAFFGQGTRLTVV.

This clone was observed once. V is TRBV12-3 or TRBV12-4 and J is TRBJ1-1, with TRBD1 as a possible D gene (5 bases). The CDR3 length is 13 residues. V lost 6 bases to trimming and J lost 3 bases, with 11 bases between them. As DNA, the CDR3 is TGTGCCAGCAGCTACTGGGGGGACACTGAAGCTTTCTTT. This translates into CASSYWGDTEAFF.

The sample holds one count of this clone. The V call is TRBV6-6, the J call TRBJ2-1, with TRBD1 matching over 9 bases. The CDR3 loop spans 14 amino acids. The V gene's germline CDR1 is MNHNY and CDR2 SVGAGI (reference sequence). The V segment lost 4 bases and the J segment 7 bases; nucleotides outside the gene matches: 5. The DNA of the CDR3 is TGTGCCAGCAGTTCCTCCGGGACAGGGAATGAGCAGTTCTTC. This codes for CASSSSGTGNEQFF.

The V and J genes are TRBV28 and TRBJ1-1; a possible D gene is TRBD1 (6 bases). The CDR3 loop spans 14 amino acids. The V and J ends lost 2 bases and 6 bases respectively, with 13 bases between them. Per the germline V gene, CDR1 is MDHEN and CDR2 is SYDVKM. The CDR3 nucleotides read TGTGCCAGCAGTTTAGGACAGCCCACCCCTGAAGCTTTCTTT. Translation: CASSLGQPTPEAFF.

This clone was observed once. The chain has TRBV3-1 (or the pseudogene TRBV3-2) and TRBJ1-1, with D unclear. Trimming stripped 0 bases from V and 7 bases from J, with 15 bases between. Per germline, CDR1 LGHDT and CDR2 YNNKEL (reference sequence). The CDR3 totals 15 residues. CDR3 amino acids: CASSQDLQTFSEAFF. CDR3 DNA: TGTGCCAGCAGCCAAGATTTACAGACCTTTAGTGAAGCTTTCTTT.

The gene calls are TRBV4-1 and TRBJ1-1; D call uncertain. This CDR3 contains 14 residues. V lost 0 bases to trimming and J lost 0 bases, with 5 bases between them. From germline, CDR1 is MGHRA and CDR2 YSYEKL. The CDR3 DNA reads TGCGCCAGCAGCCAAGATGCTATGAACACTGAAGCTTTCTTT. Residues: CASSQDAMNTEAFF.

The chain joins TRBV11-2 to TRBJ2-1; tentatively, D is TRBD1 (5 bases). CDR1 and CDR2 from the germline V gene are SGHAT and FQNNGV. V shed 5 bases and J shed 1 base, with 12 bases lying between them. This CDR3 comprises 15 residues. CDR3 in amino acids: CASSEVAGSYNEQFF. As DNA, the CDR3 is TGTGCCAGCAGCGAGGTGGCAGGGTCCTACAATGAGCAGTTCTTC.

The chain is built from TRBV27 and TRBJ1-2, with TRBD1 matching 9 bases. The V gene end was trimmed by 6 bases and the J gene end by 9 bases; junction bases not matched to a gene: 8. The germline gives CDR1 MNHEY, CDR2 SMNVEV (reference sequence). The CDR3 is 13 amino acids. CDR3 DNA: TGTGCCAGCAGGACAACAGGGGGCATACGCTACACCTTC. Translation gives CASRTTGGIRYTF.

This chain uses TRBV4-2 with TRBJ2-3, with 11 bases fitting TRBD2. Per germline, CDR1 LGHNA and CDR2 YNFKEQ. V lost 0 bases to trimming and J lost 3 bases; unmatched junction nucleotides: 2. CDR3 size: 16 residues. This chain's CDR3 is CASSQEGTSGTDTQYF. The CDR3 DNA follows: TGTGCCAGCAGCCAAGAAGGGACTAGCGGAACAGATACGCAGTATTTT.

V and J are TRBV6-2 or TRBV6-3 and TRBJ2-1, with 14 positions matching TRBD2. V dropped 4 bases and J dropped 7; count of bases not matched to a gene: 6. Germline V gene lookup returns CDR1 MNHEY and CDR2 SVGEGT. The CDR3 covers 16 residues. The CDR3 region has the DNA TGTGCCAGCAGTTTTCCGGGACTAGCGGGGGATAATGAGCAGTTCTTC. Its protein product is CASSFPGLAGDNEQFF.

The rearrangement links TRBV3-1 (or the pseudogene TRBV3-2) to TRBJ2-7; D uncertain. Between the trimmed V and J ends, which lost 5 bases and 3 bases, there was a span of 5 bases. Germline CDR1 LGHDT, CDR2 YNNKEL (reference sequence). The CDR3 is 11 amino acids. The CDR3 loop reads CASSTGYEQYF. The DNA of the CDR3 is TGTGCCAGCAGCACCGGCTACGAGCAGTACTTC.

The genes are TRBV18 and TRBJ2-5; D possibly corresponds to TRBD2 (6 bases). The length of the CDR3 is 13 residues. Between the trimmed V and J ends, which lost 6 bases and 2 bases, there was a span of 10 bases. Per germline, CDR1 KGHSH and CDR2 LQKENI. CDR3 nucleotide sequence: TGTGCCAGCTCCCCGGGAGTTCAAGAGACCCAGTACTTC. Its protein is CASSPGVQETQYF.

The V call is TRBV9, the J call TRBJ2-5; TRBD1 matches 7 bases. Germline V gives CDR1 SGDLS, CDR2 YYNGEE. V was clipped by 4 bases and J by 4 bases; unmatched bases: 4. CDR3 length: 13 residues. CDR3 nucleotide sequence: TGTGCCAGCAGCCCCCGGGACAGAGAGACCCAGTACTTC. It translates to CASSPRDRETQYF.

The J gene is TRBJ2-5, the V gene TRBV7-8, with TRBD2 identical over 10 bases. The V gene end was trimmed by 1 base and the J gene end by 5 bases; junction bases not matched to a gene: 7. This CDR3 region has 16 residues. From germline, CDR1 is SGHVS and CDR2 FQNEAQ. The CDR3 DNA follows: TGTGCCAGCAGCTTAGGGGCTAGCGGGAGTTCGGAGACCCAGTACTTC. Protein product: CASSLGASGSSETQYF.

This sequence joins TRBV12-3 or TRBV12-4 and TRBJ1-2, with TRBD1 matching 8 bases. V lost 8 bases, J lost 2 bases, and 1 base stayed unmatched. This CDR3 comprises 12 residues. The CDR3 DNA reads TGTGCCAGCGGGACAGGAAACTATGGCTACACCTTC. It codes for CASGTGNYGYTF.

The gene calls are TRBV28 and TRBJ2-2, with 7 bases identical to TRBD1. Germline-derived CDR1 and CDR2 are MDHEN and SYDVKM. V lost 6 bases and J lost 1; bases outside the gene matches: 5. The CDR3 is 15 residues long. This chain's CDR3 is CASRSGQMNTGELFF. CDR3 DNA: TGTGCCAGCAGGTCGGGACAGATGAACACCGGGGAGCTGTTTTTT.

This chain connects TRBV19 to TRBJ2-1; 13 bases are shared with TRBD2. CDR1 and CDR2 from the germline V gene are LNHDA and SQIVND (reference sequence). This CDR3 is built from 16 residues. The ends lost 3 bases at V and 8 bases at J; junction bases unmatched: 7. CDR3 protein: CASSIKLAGGPDEQFF. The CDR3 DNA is TGTGCCAGTAGTATCAAACTAGCGGGGGGGCCCGATGAGCAGTTCTTC. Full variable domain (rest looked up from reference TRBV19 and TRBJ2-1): DGGITQSPKYLFRKEGQNVTLSCEQNLNHDAMYWYRQDPGQGLRLIYYSQIVNDFQKGDIAEGYSVSREKKESFPLTVTSAQKNPTAFYLCASSIKLAGGPDEQFFGPGTRLTVL.

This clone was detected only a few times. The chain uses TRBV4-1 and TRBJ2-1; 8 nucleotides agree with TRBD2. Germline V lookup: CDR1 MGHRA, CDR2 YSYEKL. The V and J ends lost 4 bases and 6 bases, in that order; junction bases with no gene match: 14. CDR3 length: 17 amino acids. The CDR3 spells CASSPHLGLGPANEQFF. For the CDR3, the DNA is TGCGCCAGCAGCCCGCACCTGGGACTAGGTCCGGCCAATGAGCAGTTCTTC.